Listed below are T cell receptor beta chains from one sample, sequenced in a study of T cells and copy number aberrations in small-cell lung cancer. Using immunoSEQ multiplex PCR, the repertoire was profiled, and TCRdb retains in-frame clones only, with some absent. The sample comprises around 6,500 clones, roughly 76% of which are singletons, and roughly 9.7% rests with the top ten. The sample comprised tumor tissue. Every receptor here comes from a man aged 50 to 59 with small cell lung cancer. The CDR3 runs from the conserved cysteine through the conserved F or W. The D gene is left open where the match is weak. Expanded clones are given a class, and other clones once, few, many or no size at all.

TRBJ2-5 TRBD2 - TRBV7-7 CASSGLAGQQETQYF TGTGCTAGCAGCGGGCTAGCGGGGCAGCAAGAGACCCAGTACTTC
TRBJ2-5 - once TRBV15 CATSPLTGHQETQYF TGTGCCACCAGCCCTCTGACAGGCCACCAAGAGACCCAGTACTTC
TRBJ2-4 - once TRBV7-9 CASSPRTGGLNIQYF TGTGCCAGCAGCCCCCGGACAGGAGGGTTGAACATTCAGTACTTC
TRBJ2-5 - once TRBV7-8 CASSFGETQYF TGTGCCAGCAGCTTTGGGGAGACCCAGTACTTC
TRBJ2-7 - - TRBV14 CASSQVGQYYEQYF TGTGCCAGCAGCCAAGTAGGACAGTACTACGAGCAGTACTTC
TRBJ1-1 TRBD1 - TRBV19 CATSDRAAMNTEAFF TGTGCCACCTCGGACAGGGCGGCCATGAACACTGAAGCTTTCTTT
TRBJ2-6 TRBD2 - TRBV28 CASSSGGGGSGANVLTF TGTGCCAGCAGTTCGGGCGGGGGGGGTTCTGGGGCCAACGTCCTGACTTTC
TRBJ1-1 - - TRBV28 CVIGNNLNTEAFF TGTGTCATCGGCAACAACTTGAACACTGAAGCTTTCTTT
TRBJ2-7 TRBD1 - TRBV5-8 CASSTTGGKYEQYF TGTGCCAGCAGCACGACAGGGGGCAAATACGAGCAGTACTTC
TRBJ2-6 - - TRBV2 CASSEFSRGSGANVLTF TGTGCCAGCAGTGAATTCTCACGAGGGTCTGGGGCCAACGTCCTGACTTTC
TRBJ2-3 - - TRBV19 CASSIKGFADTQYF TGTGCCAGTAGTATCAAGGGATTCGCAGATACGCAGTATTTT
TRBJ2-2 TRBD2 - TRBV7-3 CASSDLTSGSSGELFF TGTGCCAGCAGCGACCTGACTAGCGGGAGTTCCGGGGAGCTGTTTTTT
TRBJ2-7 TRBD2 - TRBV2 CASRDYYEQYF TGTGCCAGCCGGGACTACTACGAGCAGTACTTC
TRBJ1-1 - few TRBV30 CAWSVMNTEAFF TGTGCCTGGAGTGTAATGAACACTGAAGCTTTCTTT
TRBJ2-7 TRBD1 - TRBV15 CATSRGTGGIYEQYF TGTGCCACCAGCAGAGGGACAGGGGGCATCTACGAGCAGTACTTC
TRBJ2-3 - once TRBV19 CASRGGQGGNQPQYF TGTGCCAGTCGGGGGGGACAGGGCGGCAATCAGCCCCAGTATTTT
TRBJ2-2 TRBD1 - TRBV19 CASSIGDSTGELFF TGTGCCAGTAGTATAGGGGACAGCACCGGGGAGCTGTTTTTT
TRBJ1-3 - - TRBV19 CASSPTGNSGNTIYF TGTGCCAGTAGCCCAACAGGGAACTCTGGAAACACCATATATTTT
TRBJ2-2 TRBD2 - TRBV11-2 CASSFGLAGSVGELFF TGTGCCAGCAGCTTCGGACTAGCGGGAAGTGTCGGGGAGCTGTTTTTT
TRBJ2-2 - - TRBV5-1 CASSLQDSGELFF TGCGCCAGCAGCTTACAGGATTCCGGGGAGCTGTTTTTT
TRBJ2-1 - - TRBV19 CASSVGTDNEQFF TGTGCCAGTAGTGTGGGGACTGACAATGAGCAGTTCTTC
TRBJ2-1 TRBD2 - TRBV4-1 CASSPVTSGSGNEQFF TGCGCCAGCAGCCCCGTGACTAGCGGGTCTGGCAATGAGCAGTTCTTC
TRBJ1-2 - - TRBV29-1 CSVLYGYGYTF TGCAGCGTTCTTTACGGCTATGGCTACACCTTC
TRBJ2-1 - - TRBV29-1 CSVEDSVRNEQFF TGCAGCGTTGAAGATAGCGTTCGCAATGAGCAGTTCTTC
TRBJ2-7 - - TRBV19 CASSIDLATGNSYEQYF TGTGCCAGTAGTATAGATCTAGCGACAGGGAACTCCTACGAGCAGTACTTC
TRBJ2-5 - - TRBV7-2 CASSFLTPQETQYF TGTGCCAGCAGCTTCTTAACCCCACAAGAGACCCAGTACTTC
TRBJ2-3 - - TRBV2 CASSGYQFTDTQYF TGTGCCAGCAGTGGCTATCAATTCACAGATACGCAGTATTTT
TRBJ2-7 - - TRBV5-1 CASGGGFDEQYF TGCGCCAGCGGTGGCGGGTTCGACGAGCAGTACTTC
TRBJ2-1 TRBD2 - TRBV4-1 CASTGAYTLAGHSSDEQFF TGCGCCAGCACAGGCGCTTACACCCTAGCGGGACATTCGTCCGATGAGCAGTTCTTC
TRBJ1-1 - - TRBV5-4 CASSYLTGVNTEAFF TGTGCCAGCAGCTACTTGACAGGCGTGAACACTGAAGCTTTCTTT
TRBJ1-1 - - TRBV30 CACGMNTEAFF TGTGCCTGCGGGATGAACACTGAAGCTTTCTTT
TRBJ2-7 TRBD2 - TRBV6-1 CASRLAGIYEQYF TGTGCCAGCAGACTAGCGGGAATCTACGAGCAGTACTTC
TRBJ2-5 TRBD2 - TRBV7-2 CASSLGPLAGQETQYF TGTGCCAGCAGCCTGGGTCCCCTAGCGGGACAAGAGACCCAGTACTTC
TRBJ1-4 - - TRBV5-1 CASSQSEGTEKLFF TGCGCCAGCAGCCAGTCCGAAGGAACGGAAAAACTGTTTTTT
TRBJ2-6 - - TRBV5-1 CASSFAGAGANVLTF TGCGCCAGCAGCTTCGCTGGGGCCGGGGCCAACGTCCTGACTTTC
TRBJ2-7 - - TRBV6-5 CASSYDDTDREQYF TGTGCCAGCAGTTACGATGACACTGATCGGGAGCAGTACTTC
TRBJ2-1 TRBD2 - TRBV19 CASSIRAGGIYNEQFF TGTGCCAGTAGTATTCGGGCGGGAGGAATCTACAATGAGCAGTTCTTC